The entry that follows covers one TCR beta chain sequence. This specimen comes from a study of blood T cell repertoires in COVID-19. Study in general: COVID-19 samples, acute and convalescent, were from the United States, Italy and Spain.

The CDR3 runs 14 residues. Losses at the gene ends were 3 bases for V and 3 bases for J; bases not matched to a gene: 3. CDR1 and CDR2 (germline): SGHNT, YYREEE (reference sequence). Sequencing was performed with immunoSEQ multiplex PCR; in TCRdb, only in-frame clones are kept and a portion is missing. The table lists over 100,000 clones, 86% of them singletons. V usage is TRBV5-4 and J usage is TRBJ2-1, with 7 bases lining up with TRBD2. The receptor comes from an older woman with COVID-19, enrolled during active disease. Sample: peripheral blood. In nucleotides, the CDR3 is TGTGCCAGCAGCTGGCGGGGGAGCTACAATGAGCAGTTCTTC. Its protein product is CASSWRGSYNEQFF.